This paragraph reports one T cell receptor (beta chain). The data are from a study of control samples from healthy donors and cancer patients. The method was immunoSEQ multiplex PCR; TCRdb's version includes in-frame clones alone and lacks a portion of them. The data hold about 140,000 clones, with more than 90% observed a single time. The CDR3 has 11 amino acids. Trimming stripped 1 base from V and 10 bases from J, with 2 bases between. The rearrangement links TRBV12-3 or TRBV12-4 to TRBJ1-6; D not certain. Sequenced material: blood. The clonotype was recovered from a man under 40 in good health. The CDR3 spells CASSLESPLHF. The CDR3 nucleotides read TGTGCCAGCAGTTTAGAATCACCCCTCCACTTT.